Included here is one T cell receptor beta chain sequence, with context. Its recognized antigen is unknown. No base quality information exists; no much larger clone differs at one position. The library was produced with the immunoSEQ multiplex PCR assay. What TCRdb holds here is the immuneACCESS table cut down to in-frame rearrangements. Part of the clones is not present; checked against another copy, under half of the missing clones reflect an unresolved V gene, and the others are unexplained. In all, the sample holds fewer than 110,000 clones, and 75% to 90% of those were seen once. The ten top clones hold under 20% of the sample. The sample is drawn from a study of control samples from healthy donors and cancer patients (dated by TCRdb to the early 2020s). The CDR3 goes from the cysteine to the phenylalanine over 17 residues. Kept here is only the CDR3 DNA, which spans 51 bases and is read in frame from base 1. From a lookup of the germline V gene, CDR1 and CDR2 are SGDLS and YYNGEE. The V end gives up 0 bases and the J end 1 base, leaving 5 bases in the junction not matched to a gene.

The sequenced sample consisted of PBMCs. This clonotype was obtained from a man in his sixties with lung cancer. The rearrangement joined TRBV9 to TRBJ2-5; 11 bases in the junction line up with TRBD2. For the CDR3, the sequence is CASSVASSGGLQETQYF. The base sequence is TGTGCCAGCAGCGTAGCCTCTAGCGGGGGGCTCCAAGAGACCCAGTACTTC.